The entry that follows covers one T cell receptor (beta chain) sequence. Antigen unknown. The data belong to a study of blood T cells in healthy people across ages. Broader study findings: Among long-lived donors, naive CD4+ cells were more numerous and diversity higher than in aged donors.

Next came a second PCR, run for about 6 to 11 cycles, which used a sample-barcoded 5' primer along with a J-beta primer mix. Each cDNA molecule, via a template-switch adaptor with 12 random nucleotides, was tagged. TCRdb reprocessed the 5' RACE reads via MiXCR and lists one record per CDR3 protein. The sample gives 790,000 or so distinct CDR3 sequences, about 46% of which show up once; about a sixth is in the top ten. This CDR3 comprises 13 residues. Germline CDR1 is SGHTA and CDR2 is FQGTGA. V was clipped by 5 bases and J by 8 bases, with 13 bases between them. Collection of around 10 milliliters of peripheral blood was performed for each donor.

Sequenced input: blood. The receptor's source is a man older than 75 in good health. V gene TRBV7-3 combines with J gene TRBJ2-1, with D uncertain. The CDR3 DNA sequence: TGTGCCAGCAGCCCAGGCCCGGGCGATGAGCAGTTCTTC. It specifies CASSPGPGDEQFF.